This paragraph reports one T cell receptor (beta chain). These data originate in a study of blood T cell repertoires in COVID-19. Study summary: Both acute and convalescent COVID-19 samples were obtained from the United States, Italy and Spain.

In the source study's methods: Reference gene primer amplification gave estimated nucleated cell counts. Here immunoSEQ multiplex PCR was the method, and the copy in TCRdb shows in-frame clones only, minus some. For V, J and clone size, that table is used; D and trimming come from the DNA. The table has about 290,000 clones, about nine tenths seen once. The germline gives CDR1 SGHRS, CDR2 YFSETQ. This CDR3 spans 15 amino acids. V shed 2 bases and J 4 bases; nucleotides not matched to a gene: 7. Which cohort a participant joined came from the clinical history participants gave. All recovered Cohort 3 donors got two negative PCRs, got clearance, or saw symptom resolution.

Sequencing was done on a sample of PBMCs or T cells enriched from blood (not recorded which). The origin of this receptor is a middle-aged woman who had recovered from COVID-19. V and J are TRBV5-1 and TRBJ1-1; 8 positions match TRBD1. CDR3 nucleotides: TGCGCCAGCAGCTTTGGACAGGGAGCGGGCACTGAAGCTTTCTTT. It specifies CASSFGQGAGTEAFF.